Below, one T cell receptor (beta chain) is given with its context. Using its own MiXCR run on the RT-PCR reads, TCRdb lists one record per CDR3 protein. The table lists approximately 37,000 distinct CDR3 sequences, 30% to 40% of them singletons. The data belong to a study of patients and donors after allogeneic stem cell transplantation. Sequencing input: blood, either unsorted or a sorted T cell fraction (not recorded which). This receptor was obtained from a human donor who was either an allogeneic HSCT recipient or a stem cell or donor lymphocyte infusion donor (not recorded which). It is not recorded whose cells these are; they may come from a transplant donor.

CDR3 nucleotides: TGTGCCAGCAGCTTATTAAGGCAGATACAAGAGACCCAGTACTTC. This translates into CASSLLRQIQETQYF. V is TRBV7-9 and J is TRBJ2-5; D is uncertain. This CDR3 has 15 amino acids. V shed 2 bases and J shed 2 bases, with 12 bases lying between them. Germline CDR1 is SEHNR and CDR2 is FQNEAQ (reference sequence).